This T cell receptor (beta chain) was obtained from a study of T cell responses to AZD1222 COVID-19 vaccine. Sequenced by immunoSEQ multiplex PCR; TCRdb stores in-frame clones only, minus some. Altogether roughly 96,000 clones are present, roughly 90% being singletons, with the ten largest covering less than 3.5%. Germline V lookup: CDR1 KGHDR, CDR2 SFDVKD. V lost 4 bases to trimming and J lost 6 bases; unmatched junction nucleotides: 5. This CDR3 comprises 14 residues. Regarding this clone: The antigen remains unidentified.

Notes on the study in general: Every sample of the repertoires postdated the peak T cell response. Close to half of spike-specific TCRs reportedly recognize unmutated variant regions. Clonal diversity may have been underestimated in mostly white British donors.

Sample: peripheral blood, taken on day 0 of AZD1222 vaccination. The V call is TRBV24-1, the J call TRBJ2-1; 7 bases are shared with TRBD2. The TCR was taken from an adult in good health. CDR3 in DNA: TGTGCCACCAGTGACCCGACTAGCAGCAATGAGCAGTTCTTC. Residues: CATSDPTSSNEQFF.